One and the same sample provided the 15 T cell receptor beta chains below, sequenced in a study of cytomegalovirus exposure and HLA in healthy donors. Both 60 Vbeta primers and 13 Jbeta primers went into the PCR. Libraries were prepared by immunoSEQ multiplex PCR; TCRdb keeps only in-frame clonotypes and omits some of them. The sample records tens of thousands of clones, 76% being singletons. Sequenced sample: PBMCs. All receptors come from a male donor in good health and CMV-seronegative.

In this sample, this clone turned up a few times. This sequence joins TRBV30 and TRBJ1-3, with D unresolved. Looked up from germline, CDR1 is GTSNPN and CDR2 is SVGIG (reference sequence). V was cut by 3 bases and J by 0 bases, with 9 bases left in between. The CDR3 loop spans 14 amino acids. As DNA, the CDR3 is TGTGCCTGGAGCCCTATTTTCTCTGGAAACACCATATATTTT. Translation gives CAWSPIFSGNTIYF.

V and J are TRBV7-8 and TRBJ2-1; tentative D call: TRBD2 (5 bases). This CDR3 region has 14 residues. V shed 1 base and J shed 3 bases, with 7 bases lying between them. The germline gives CDR1 SGHVS, CDR2 FQNEAQ. CDR3 bases: TGTGCCAGCAGCTTAGGAGGAGGCTACAATGAGCAGTTCTTC. Protein: CASSLGGGYNEQFF. Using reference TRBV7-8 and TRBJ2-1 for the parts outside the CDR3, the full variable domain is GAGVSQSPRYKVAKRGQDVALRCDPISGHVSLFWYQQALGQGPEFLTYFQNEAQLDKSGLPSDRFFAERPEGSVSTLKIQRTQQEDSAVYLCASSLGGGYNEQFFGPGTRLTVL.

The rearrangement joins TRBV9 to TRBJ1-1; 9 nucleotides agree with TRBD1. Losses at the gene ends were 0 bases for V and 11 bases for J; bases not matched to a gene: 8. This CDR3 comprises 14 residues. Germline CDR1 SGDLS, CDR2 YYNGEE. CDR3 DNA sequence: TGTGCCAGCAGCGTAGCGGGACAGGGTTTAGTCGCTTTCTTT. It translates to CASSVAGQGLVAFF.

CDR3 protein: CASSLAALAGVQDTQYF. In DNA, the CDR3 is TGTGCCAGCAGCTTAGCGGCACTAGCGGGGGTCCAAGATACGCAGTATTTT. This rearrangement joins TRBV7-2 to TRBJ2-3; 11 nucleotides agree with TRBD2. The CDR3 is made up of 17 amino acids. The V segment lost 0 bases and the J segment 5 bases; nucleotides outside the gene matches: 7. Germline CDR1 and CDR2: SGHTA and FQGNSA.

The chain carries TRBV5-1 and TRBJ1-1, with a tentative D call TRBD1 (5 bases). With 0 bases removed from V and 1 base from J, the gap between germline ends came to 13 bases. The CDR3 runs to 16 residues. Looked up from germline, CDR1 is SGHRS and CDR2 is YFSETQ. The CDR3 here is CASSLGGMGGNTEAFF. In DNA form, the CDR3 reads TGCGCCAGCAGCTTGGGAGGGATGGGGGGGAACACTGAAGCTTTCTTT.

The V and J genes are TRBV5-4 and TRBJ1-3; maybe TRBD1 (6 bases). The CDR3 sequence is 15 residues long. Germline assignment: CDR1 SGHNT and CDR2 YYREEE (reference sequence). V was shortened by 7 bases and J by 4 bases, with 18 bases between the two germline ends. The CDR3 region has the DNA TGTGCCAGCTATGACAGGAGGCAAGGGGGAAACACCATATATTTT. Its protein is CASYDRRQGGNTIYF.

This clone was seen a handful of times. The chain combines TRBV18 with TRBJ1-1; a possible D gene is TRBD1 (5 bases). The length of the CDR3 is 14 residues. The V gene lost 5 bases and the J gene lost 1 base, with 11 bases spanning the gap. Germline loops: CDR1 KGHSH, CDR2 LQKENI. CDR3 sequence (DNA): TGTGCCAGCTCATCTCAGGGTCAGAACACTGAAGCTTTCTTT. Amino acid sequence: CASSSQGQNTEAFF.

Details on this clone: One end of the junction is discordant with germline, which a read error may explain. J is TRBJ2-5 and V is TRBV7-9; 7 bases agree with TRBD2. Germline CDR1 and CDR2: SEHNR and FQNEAQ (reference sequence). The CDR3 spans 13 residues. The CDR3 spells CSSSFGGEETQYF. The CDR3 DNA is TGTTCCAGCAGCTTTGGGGGGGAGGAGACCCAGTACTTC.

The table lists this clone with a few counts. This chain joins TRBV18 and TRBJ1-4, with TRBD1 as a possible D gene (5 bases). Looked up from germline, CDR1 is KGHSH and CDR2 is LQKENI. V lost 0 bases and J 7 bases, leaving 12 bases between the germline ends. The CDR3 is 15 amino acids. The CDR3 bases are TGTGCCAGCTCACCACCGGGGCAGGGTGGTGAAAAACTGTTTTTT. Translation gives CASSPPGQGGEKLFF.

The gene calls are TRBV11-2 and TRBJ1-4, with D perhaps matching TRBD1 (6 bases). CDR1 and CDR2 from the germline V gene are SGHAT and FQNNGV. Trimming shortened V by 5 bases and J by 7 bases, and 17 bases separated the two germline ends. This CDR3 is 15 amino acids long. The CDR3 here is CASSKRQAYSEKLFF. As DNA, the CDR3 is TGTGCCAGCAGCAAACGACAGGCGTACTCTGAAAAACTGTTTTTT.

V usage is TRBV13 and J usage is TRBJ2-3; D remains ambiguous. This CDR3 comprises 16 residues. Germline V gene data show CDR1 as PRHDT and CDR2 as FYEKMQ (reference sequence). V was clipped by 8 bases and J by 2 bases, with 20 bases between them. CDR3 protein: CASSHYGLADTDTQYF. DNA for the CDR3: TGTGCCAGCTCCCATTATGGGTTAGCCGACACAGATACGCAGTATTTT.

The CDR3 is CASSPGQGAGNEKLFF. The CDR3 coding sequence is TGCGCCAGCAGCCCGGGACAGGGGGCCGGTAATGAAAAACTGTTTTTT. The rearrangement uses TRBV4-1 and TRBJ1-4, with TRBD1 identical over 12 bases. From germline, CDR1 is MGHRA and CDR2 YSYEKL. Trimming at V came to 4 bases and at J to 4 bases, leaving 4 bases not matched to a gene. CDR3 size: 16 residues.

The chain is built from TRBV7-2 and TRBJ2-7; possibly TRBD2 for D (6 bases). The germline gives CDR1 SGHTA, CDR2 FQGNSA. The CDR3 length is 12 residues. Trimming left V 3 bases short and J 4 bases short, with 7 bases between. DNA for the CDR3: TGTACCAGCAGCTTCGCGGGATACGAGCAGTACTTC. Translating it yields CTSSFAGYEQYF.

The V gene is TRBV18, the J gene TRBJ1-1; no firm D call. The germline V gene has CDR1 KGHSH and CDR2 LQKENI. Trimming shortened V by 6 bases and J by 5 bases, and 10 bases separated the two germline ends. CDR3 length equals 12 residues. The chain's CDR3 is CASSGSVTEAFF. As DNA, the CDR3 is TGTGCCAGCTCGGGTAGCGTGACTGAAGCTTTCTTT.

The rearrangement uses TRBV10-2 and TRBJ2-5; 8 bases map to TRBD1. The J call is in doubt because the DNA end fits TRBJ2-7 better. Germline V CDR1 and CDR2: WSHSY, SAAADI. This CDR3 contains 15 residues. In nucleotides, the CDR3 is TGCGCCAGCAGCTGGGACAGGATAACGCAATACGAGCAGTACTTC. This translates into CASSWDRITQYEQYF.